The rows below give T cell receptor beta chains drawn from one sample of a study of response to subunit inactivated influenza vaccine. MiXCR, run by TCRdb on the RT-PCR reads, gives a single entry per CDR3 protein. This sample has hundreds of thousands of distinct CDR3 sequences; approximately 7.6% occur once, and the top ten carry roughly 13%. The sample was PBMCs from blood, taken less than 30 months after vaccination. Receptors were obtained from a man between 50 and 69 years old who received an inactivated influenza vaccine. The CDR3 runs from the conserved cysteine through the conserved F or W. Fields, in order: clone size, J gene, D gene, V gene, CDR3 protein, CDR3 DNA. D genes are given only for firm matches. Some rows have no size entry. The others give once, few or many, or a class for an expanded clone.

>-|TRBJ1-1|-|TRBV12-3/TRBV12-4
CASRVGGANTEAFF
TGTGCCAGCAGGGTCGGGGGGGCGAACACTGAAGCTTTCTTT
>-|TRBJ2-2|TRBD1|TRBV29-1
CSVEERGQHTGELFF
TGCAGCGTTGAAGAAAGGGGACAGCACACCGGGGAGCTGTTTTTT
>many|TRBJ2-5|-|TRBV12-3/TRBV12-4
CASSRLYETQYF
TGTGCCAGCAGCCGCCTTTACGAGACCCAGTACTTC
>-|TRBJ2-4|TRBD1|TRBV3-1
CASSRIGGTGGRGIQYF
TGTGCCAGCAGCAGGATAGGCGGGACAGGGGGCCGAGGCATTCAGTACTTC
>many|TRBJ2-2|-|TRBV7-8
CASSFNLNTGELFF
TGTGCCAGCAGCTTTAACTTGAACACCGGGGAGCTGTTTTTT
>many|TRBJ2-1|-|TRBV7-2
CASSGGSRTYNEQFF
TGTGCCAGCAGCGGGGGGAGCAGGACCTACAATGAGCAGTTCTTC
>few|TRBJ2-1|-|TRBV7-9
CASSLDRAIGEQFF
TGTGCCAGCAGCTTAGACAGGGCTATAGGGGAGCAGTTCTTC
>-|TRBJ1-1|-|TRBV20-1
CSAINRIDTEAFF
TGCAGTGCTATTAACCGCATCGACACTGAAGCTTTCTTT
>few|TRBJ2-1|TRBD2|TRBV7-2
CASSLAPSGRPLIYEQFF
TGTGCCAGCAGCTTAGCGCCTAGCGGACGTCCTTTAATCTATGAGCAGTTCTTC
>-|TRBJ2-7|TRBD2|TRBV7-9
CASSRGLAGDYEQYF
TGTGCCAGCAGCCGGGGACTAGCGGGTGACTACGAGCAGTACTTC
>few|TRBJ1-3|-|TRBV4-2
CASSQAAATTGNTIYF
TGTGCCAGCAGCCAAGCTGCGGCAACAACTGGAAACACCATATATTTT
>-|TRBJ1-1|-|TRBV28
CASSLGLGFAEAFF
TGTGCCAGCAGTTTAGGCCTGGGATTCGCTGAAGCTTTCTTT
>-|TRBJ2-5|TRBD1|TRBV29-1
CSVGIRGRDRRRETQYF
TGCAGCGTTGGAATTAGAGGGCGGGACAGGCGTCGAGAGACCCAGTACTTC
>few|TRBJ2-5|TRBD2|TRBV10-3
CAISGEGTDDQETQYF
TGTGCCATCAGTGGGGAGGGGACGGATGACCAAGAGACCCAGTACTTC
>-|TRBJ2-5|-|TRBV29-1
CSVEVGWGRSGQETQYF
TGCAGCGTTGAAGTAGGGTGGGGACGGTCCGGCCAAGAGACCCAGTACTTC
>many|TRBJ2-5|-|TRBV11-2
CASRGISRSPSQETQYF
TGTGCCAGCAGGGGGATTAGTAGGAGCCCCTCGCAAGAGACCCAGTACTTC